This T cell receptor (beta chain) stems from a study of cytomegalovirus exposure and HLA in healthy donors. Germline-derived CDR1 and CDR2 are MDHEN and SYDVKM. The CDR3 runs to 17 residues. Unmatched junction bases numbered 7, after V lost 5 bases and J lost 4 bases. Study results and caveats: The likely explanation for a cluster of highly shared sequence variants was sequencing artifact. Reports state that TCR beta sequences accurately predicted most subjects' HLA-A and HLA-B alleles. A missense DCLRE1C variant was associated with V- and J-gene trimming of TCR beta chains in a later analysis, and an independent cohort replicated the association.

In the case of this clone: What it binds is not known.

PCR primers comprised 60 Vbeta and 13 Jbeta primers. The protocol was immunoSEQ multiplex PCR, while the TCRdb copy is restricted to in-frame clones and leaves out a portion. The data contain over 150,000 clones, around 80% of them singletons. V and J are TRBV28 and TRBJ2-2; the match to TRBD2 covers 13 bases. This sequence was found in a woman between 50 and 59 years old in good health and CMV-seropositive. Sequencing was done on a sample of PBMCs. The CDR3 reads CASSRTSGRFSTGELFF. Written as DNA, the CDR3 is TGTGCCAGCAGTCGGACTAGCGGGAGATTCAGCACCGGGGAGCTGTTTTTT.